The 9 T cell receptor beta chains below all came from one sample that was sequenced in a study of cytomegalovirus exposure and HLA in healthy donors. A multiplex PCR was run with 60 Vbeta primers and 13 Jbeta primers. Here immunoSEQ multiplex PCR was the method, and the copy in TCRdb shows in-frame clones only, minus some. The sample shows 150,000 to 200,000 clones, 82% of them seen only once. The sequencing input was PBMCs. These receptors were obtained from a girl under 18 in good health and CMV-seropositive.

The rearrangement uses TRBV30 and TRBJ2-7; TRBD1 agrees at 8 bases. V dropped 5 bases and J dropped 4; count of bases not matched to a gene: 1. The CDR3 runs to 11 residues. Germline CDR1 and CDR2: GTSNPN and SVGIG (reference sequence). CDR3 bases: TGTGCCTGGGACAGGGGTTACGAGCAGTACTTC. This sequence encodes CAWDRGYEQYF.

V and J are TRBV27 and TRBJ2-7; 7 bases are a match to TRBD1. The CDR3 totals 13 residues. V lost 5 bases and J lost 6; bases outside the gene matches: 7. Germline V gene data show CDR1 as MNHEY and CDR2 as SMNVEV (reference sequence). CDR3 residues: CASSGGQRVEQYF. The DNA of the CDR3 is TGTGCCAGCAGTGGGGGACAGAGGGTCGAGCAGTACTTC.

The V gene is TRBV7-3, the J gene TRBJ2-5, with 7 bases identical to TRBD2. The V segment lost 5 bases and the J segment 2 bases; nucleotides outside the gene matches: 8. The CDR3 is made up of 15 amino acids. Per germline, CDR1 SGHTA and CDR2 FQGTGA. The CDR3 reads CASSVDGRGQETQYF. The CDR3 DNA sequence: TGTGCCAGCAGCGTCGACGGGCGGGGGCAAGAGACCCAGTACTTC.

The chain joins TRBV28 to TRBJ1-6; 7 bases match TRBD1. Unmatched junction bases numbered 3, after V lost 5 bases and J lost 2 bases. The CDR3 runs to 15 residues. Germline V gene sequence: CDR1 MDHEN, CDR2 SYDVKM. Here the CDR3 DNA reads TGTGCCAGCAGTGGGGACAGTCCCTATAATTCACCCCTCCACTTT. Its protein product is CASSGDSPYNSPLHF.

V is TRBV6-1 and J is TRBJ2-2; tentative D call: TRBD2 (8 bases). CDR1 is MNHNS, CDR2 SASEGT, per germline. This CDR3 region has 13 residues. The V end lost 9 bases, the J end lost 7 bases, and 15 bases lay between the germline ends. CDR3 protein: CARDGRGLGELFF. The CDR3 bases are TGTGCCAGGGACGGGAGGGGGCTCGGGGAGCTGTTTTTT.

This clone was detected once. The chain recombines TRBV28 with TRBJ1-1; TRBD1 agrees at 7 bases. CDR1 and CDR2 from the germline V gene are MDHEN and SYDVKM. The CDR3 length is 14 residues. Trimming cost V 5 bases and J 3 bases; bases outside gene matches: 6. Here the CDR3 DNA reads TGTGCCAGCAGTCCCGACAGGGATTACACTGAAGCTTTCTTT. As protein: CASSPDRDYTEAFF.

This clone was recorded once. V is TRBV4-3 and J is TRBJ1-3; TRBD1 matches at 7 bases. The germline gives CDR1 LGHNA, CDR2 YSLEER. CDR3 length equals 15 residues. V trimming: 3 bases; J trimming: 4 bases; junction bases outside the gene matches: 6. CDR3 region: CASSQGTGAGNTIYF. The CDR3 DNA reads as TGCGCCAGCAGCCAGGGAACAGGGGCCGGAAACACCATATATTTT.

The genes are TRBV2 and TRBJ1-3; D uncertain. The V gene lost 3 bases and the J gene lost 1 base, with 10 bases spanning the gap. Germline lookup yields CDR1 SNHLY and CDR2 FYNNEI. The CDR3 extends over 15 amino acids. CDR3 region: CASSESHGSGNTIYF. The CDR3 DNA reads as TGTGCCAGCAGTGAGTCCCACGGGTCTGGAAACACCATATATTTT.

J is TRBJ2-7 and V is TRBV5-1, with a tentative D call TRBD1 (6 bases). Looked up from germline, CDR1 is SGHRS and CDR2 is YFSETQ. This CDR3 contains 15 residues. V dropped 0 bases and J dropped 0 bases, with 10 bases sitting between them. In DNA form, the CDR3 reads TGCGCCAGCAGCTTGGGACAGGATTTCTCCTACGAGCAGTACTTC. Amino acid sequence: CASSLGQDFSYEQYF.